These 19 T cell receptor beta chains share one sample of origin, sequenced in a study of blood T cell repertoires in COVID-19. The method was immunoSEQ multiplex PCR; TCRdb's version includes in-frame clones alone and lacks a portion of them. The sample shows over 350,000 clones, around 90% of them seen only once. The sample was PBMCs or T cells enriched from blood (not recorded which). These receptors were taken from a woman aged 18-35 years with acute COVID-19.

The V gene is TRBV5-1, the J gene TRBJ2-5, with TRBD2 matching over 12 bases. The CDR3 is 16 residues long. J gave up 4 bases and V 0 bases, and 4 bases lay outside the gene matches. Germline CDR1 and CDR2: SGHRS and YFSETQ. The CDR3 region is CASSLASGGAGETQYF. CDR3 nucleotides: TGCGCCAGCAGCTTGGCTAGCGGGGGGGCCGGAGAGACCCAGTACTTC.

The chain couples TRBV4-3 to TRBJ2-3; the match to TRBD2 covers 8 bases. J was trimmed by 5 bases and V by 2 bases; bases with no gene match: 12. CDR3 length: 17 residues. Germline V lookup: CDR1 LGHNA, CDR2 YSLEER. CDR3 protein: CASSQTIQRELEDTQYF. The CDR3 nucleotides are TGCGCCAGCAGCCAAACTATTCAGCGGGAGCTGGAAGATACGCAGTATTTT.

This clone occurred a few times. The rearrangement uses TRBV28 and TRBJ2-2; 14 bases agree with TRBD2. CDR3 length: 17 residues. The germline V gene encodes CDR1 MDHEN and CDR2 SYDVKM. The V segment lost 4 bases and the J segment 5 bases; nucleotides outside the gene matches: 6. The CDR3 DNA reads as TGTGCCAGCAGTTACGGGACTAGCGGGAGAGGGACCGGGGAGCTGTTTTTT. The encoded protein is CASSYGTSGRGTGELFF.

V usage is TRBV27 and J usage is TRBJ2-7; 8 bases line up with TRBD2. V was clipped by 5 bases and J by 7 bases; unmatched bases: 13. Germline CDR1 MNHEY, CDR2 SMNVEV (reference sequence). CDR3 length equals 15 residues. This CDR3 reads CASSPYSGVRGEQYF. In DNA, the CDR3 is TGTGCCAGCAGTCCCTATAGCGGGGTGAGGGGTGAGCAGTACTTC.

The chain recombines TRBV9 with TRBJ2-1, with 12 bases matching TRBD1. The CDR3 consists of 15 residues. Per the germline V gene, CDR1 is SGDLS and CDR2 is YYNGEE. J was trimmed by 9 bases and V by 4 bases; bases with no gene match: 8. The chain's CDR3 is CASSTRDRGRGEQFF. As DNA, the CDR3 is TGTGCCAGCAGCACCCGGGACAGGGGGCGAGGTGAGCAGTTCTTC.

The rearrangement links TRBV6-5 to TRBJ1-1; TRBD1 might be the D (5 bases). The CDR3 is 12 residues long. V lost 2 bases and J 9 bases, leaving 10 bases between the germline ends. Germline CDR1 reads MNHEY; CDR2 reads SVGAGI. The CDR3 spells CASSYGAGKAFF. CDR3 DNA sequence: TGTGCCAGCAGTTACGGGGCAGGGAAAGCTTTCTTT.

The chain has TRBV5-4 and TRBJ2-3; a possible D gene is TRBD2 (5 bases). The CDR3 extends over 15 amino acids. CDR1 is SGHNT and CDR2 is YYREEE in the germline V gene (reference sequence). V dropped 0 bases and J dropped 4 bases, with 12 bases sitting between them. The CDR3 DNA reads TGTGCCAGCAGCTTGGCCGGGAATAAGGCAGATACGCAGTATTTT. Residues: CASSLAGNKADTQYF.

The chain links TRBV10-1 to TRBJ2-1, with 8 bases aligning to TRBD2. The CDR3 contains 15 residues. CDR1 and CDR2 from the germline V gene are WNHNN and SYGVQD (reference sequence). The trim removed 3 bases at V and 1 base at J, leaving 2 bases unmatched. The chain's CDR3 is CASSDGGRSYNEQFF. DNA for the CDR3: TGCGCCAGCAGTGACGGCGGGAGGTCCTACAATGAGCAGTTCTTC.

Comments on this clone: Mismatch with germline at one junction end may stem from a read error. The rearrangement uses TRBV6-5 and TRBJ2-2; D gene uncertain. Germline CDR1 reads MNHEY; CDR2 reads SVGAGI. The CDR3 contains 16 residues. CDR3 DNA sequence: TGTACCAGCAGTTACCCGACACCCGCGAACACCGGGGAGCTGTTTTTT. Protein: CTSSYPTPANTGELFF.

The chain combines TRBV7-8 with TRBJ1-5, with D maybe TRBD1 (6 bases). Trimming removed 2 bases from V and 1 base from J, with 9 bases in between. The CDR3 has 15 residues. CDR1 and CDR2 (germline): SGHVS, FQNEAQ. The CDR3 DNA reads TGTGCCAGCAGCTTAAAGGGGGGGAGCAATCAGCCCCAGCATTTT. As protein: CASSLKGGSNQPQHF.

The chain combines TRBV6-5 with TRBJ1-5; D possibly corresponds to TRBD1 (6 bases). Deletions cut 8 bases from V and 4 bases from J, with 18 bases between. Germline CDR1 MNHEY, CDR2 SVGAGI. The CDR3 length is 15 residues. The CDR3 nucleotides read TGTGCCAGCCACCGATCGGGAACAGGGAATCAGCCCCAGCATTTT. It codes for CASHRSGTGNQPQHF.

J is TRBJ1-1 and V is TRBV19; 7 bases agree with TRBD1. The ends lost 7 bases at V and 4 bases at J; junction bases unmatched: 9. Germline V CDR1 and CDR2: LNHDA, SQIVND (reference sequence). The CDR3 has 14 residues. CDR3 residues: CASNHRGRGTEAFF. CDR3 sequence (DNA): TGTGCCAGTAATCACAGGGGCAGGGGCACTGAAGCTTTCTTT.

The chain combines TRBV28 with TRBJ2-5; 12 bases fit TRBD2. Germline V lookup: CDR1 MDHEN, CDR2 SYDVKM. The CDR3 has 16 amino acids. V lost 4 bases to trimming and J lost 6 bases; unmatched junction nucleotides: 9. The DNA of the CDR3 is TGTGCCAGCAGTTCCCGACTAGCGGGAGCGGTAAAGACCCAGTACTTC. Its protein product is CASSSRLAGAVKTQYF.

The CDR3 reads CATSRSNSYNEQFF. In DNA form, the CDR3 reads TGTGCCACTTCGCGGTCCAACTCCTACAATGAGCAGTTCTTC. V usage is TRBV30 and J usage is TRBJ2-1, with D uncertain. The CDR3 has 14 amino acids. The V and J ends lost 8 bases and 0 bases respectively, with 14 bases between them. The germline gives CDR1 GTSNPN, CDR2 SVGIG (reference sequence).

This clone is a singleton in its sample. The genes are TRBV28 and TRBJ1-1, with D unclear. Trimming shortened V by 2 bases and J by 5 bases, and 9 bases separated the two germline ends. Per germline, CDR1 MDHEN and CDR2 SYDVKM. The CDR3 spans 13 residues. The CDR3 sequence is CASSLPPGTEAFF. CDR3 DNA: TGTGCCAGCAGTTTACCCCCCGGTACTGAAGCTTTCTTT.

This clone was seen only once. J is TRBJ1-3 and V is TRBV9, with TRBD1 as a possible D gene (6 bases). The length of the CDR3 is 16 residues. Trimming took off 4 bases at V and 0 bases at J, with 14 bases between the two ends. Germline loops: CDR1 SGDLS, CDR2 YYNGEE. The CDR3 nucleotides read TGTGCCAGCAGCATATCCGGACAGTTCTCTGGAAACACCATATATTTT. This translates into CASSISGQFSGNTIYF.

This clone was found many times. CDR3 residues: CASSSRDRGYNEQFF. Written as DNA, the CDR3 is TGTGCCAGCAGCTCCCGGGACAGGGGTTACAATGAGCAGTTCTTC. J is TRBJ2-1 and V is TRBV7-2; 10 nucleotides agree with TRBD1. CDR1 SGHTA and CDR2 FQGNSA come from the germline V gene. The CDR3 is 15 amino acids. The ends lost 4 bases at V and 4 bases at J; junction bases unmatched: 4.

The CDR3 protein is CASSGGGQASYEQYF. The CDR3 DNA sequence: TGTGCCAGCAGCGGTGGGGGACAAGCCTCCTACGAGCAGTACTTC. This sequence joins TRBV9 and TRBJ2-7; possibly TRBD1 for D (6 bases). The CDR3 covers 15 residues. Trimming took 3 bases from V and 0 from J, leaving 13 bases between them. In germline, CDR1 is SGDLS, CDR2 YYNGEE.

This rearrangement joins TRBV7-3 to TRBJ1-1; D not resolved. V shed 3 bases and J shed 1 base, with 9 bases lying between them. This CDR3 contains 14 residues. Germline V gene data show CDR1 as SGHTA and CDR2 as FQGTGA. CDR3: CASSLDGENTEAFF. CDR3 DNA sequence: TGTGCCAGCAGCTTGGACGGGGAGAACACTGAAGCTTTCTTT.